This T cell receptor beta chain is drawn from a study of cytomegalovirus exposure and HLA in healthy donors. CDR3 size: 15 residues. Trimming removed 6 bases from V and 0 bases from J, with 15 bases in between. Germline assignment: CDR1 KGHSH and CDR2 LQKENI. Vbeta (60) and Jbeta (13) primers were used in the PCR. The method was immunoSEQ multiplex PCR; TCRdb's version includes in-frame clones alone and lacks a portion of them. The profile shows approximately 190,000 clones, roughly 80% of them singletons. This TCR was recovered from a woman aged 30 to 39 in good health and CMV-seropositive. Source material: PBMCs. V is TRBV18 and J is TRBJ2-7; TRBD2 might be the D (6 bases). CDR3 sequence reads: CASSRYRESSYEQYF. CDR3 sequence (DNA): TGTGCCAGCTCCCGCTACCGGGAGAGCTCCTACGAGCAGTACTTC.